This T cell receptor beta chain appears in the sequencing data of a study of T cell clonality in common variable immunodeficiency. This clone was observed many times. Its antigen remains unknown. Study findings and constraints: Reportedly, TCR beta sequences from common variable immunodeficiency showed fewer deletions and N-nucleotide insertions.

Sequencing used immunoSEQ multiplex PCR; TCRdb keeps in-frame clones, though not all of them. This sample has approximately 46,000 clones, each found more than once. The sequenced sample was peripheral blood mononuclear cells. This TCR was sampled from a person aged 18-70 years in good health.

CDR3 sequence reads: CASSSTGQGGYEQYF. The CDR3 bases that were read are TGTGCCAGCTCGTCCACCGGACAGGGAGGGTACGAG. The chain combines TRBV18 with TRBJ2-7; a weak D match, TRBD1 (8 bases). The read ends 3 residues shy of where the CDR3 ends; the end is completed using the germline J gene. Germline V gene sequence: CDR1 KGHSH, CDR2 LQKENI. This CDR3 has 15 amino acids. Trimming left V 6 bases short and J 4 bases short, with 19 bases between.